The source of this TCR beta chain is a study of cytomegalovirus exposure and HLA in healthy donors. General study results and limits: Reported performance of the classifier showed diagnosis of cytomegalovirus status with high specificity and sensitivity.

This clone was seen more than once but under ten times. Its antigen is not identified. Researchers ran the PCR with 60 Vbeta and 13 Jbeta primers. The data were produced by immunoSEQ multiplex PCR, yet TCRdb's version contains in-frame clones alone and is incomplete. Altogether about 120,000 clones are present, approximately 79% being singletons, with the ten largest covering 3% to 4.5%. CDR3 length equals 16 residues. Germline assignment: CDR1 KGHSH and CDR2 LQKENI. The V gene end was trimmed by 2 bases and the J gene end by 4 bases; junction bases not matched to a gene: 7. This TCR came from a man aged 25 to 40 in good health and CMV-seronegative. The V call is TRBV18, the J call TRBJ1-5, with 8 positions matching TRBD1. Input material: PBMCs. For the CDR3, the DNA is TGTGCCAGCTCACCAGTAGGACAGGGTTGGAATCAGCCCCAGCATTTT. This codes for CASSPVGQGWNQPQHF.